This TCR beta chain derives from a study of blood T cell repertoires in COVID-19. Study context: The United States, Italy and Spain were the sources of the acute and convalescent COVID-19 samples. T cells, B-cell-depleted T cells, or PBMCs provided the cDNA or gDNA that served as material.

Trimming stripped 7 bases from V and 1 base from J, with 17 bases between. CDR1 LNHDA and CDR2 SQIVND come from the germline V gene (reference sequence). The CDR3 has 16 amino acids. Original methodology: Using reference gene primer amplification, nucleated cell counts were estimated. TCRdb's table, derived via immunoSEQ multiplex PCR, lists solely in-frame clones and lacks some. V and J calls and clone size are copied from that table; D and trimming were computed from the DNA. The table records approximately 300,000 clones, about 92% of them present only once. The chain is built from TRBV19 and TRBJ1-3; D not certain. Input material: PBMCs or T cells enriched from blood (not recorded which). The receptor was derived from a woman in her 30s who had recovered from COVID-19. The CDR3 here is CASTQTDRRSGNTIYF. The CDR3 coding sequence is TGTGCCAGTACTCAAACAGACCGAAGATCTGGAAACACCATATATTTT.